The T cell receptor (beta chain) described here comes from a study of blood T cell repertoires in COVID-19. Overall study: The United States, Italy and Spain supplied acute and convalescent COVID-19 samples.

Data came from immunoSEQ multiplex PCR; TCRdb stores just in-frame clones and leaves some out. The sample holds hundreds of thousands of clones; roughly nine tenths are singletons and the top ten take approximately 5.7%. Deletions cut 1 base from V and 7 bases from J, with 13 bases between. Germline V gene lookup returns CDR1 SGHTA and CDR2 FQGNSA. This CDR3 has 14 amino acids. Adults between roughly 18 and 89 years of age took part from fewer than 30 US areas. Self-reported history from a screening survey and questionnaire set each donor's cohort. What the recovered Cohort 3 donors had was two negative PCRs, clearance, or symptom resolution.

The chain uses TRBV7-2 and TRBJ1-2, with a tentative D call TRBD1 (5 bases). This TCR came from a woman aged 40 to 50 who had recovered from COVID-19. The sample comprised PBMCs or T cells enriched from blood (not recorded which). The CDR3 DNA follows: TGTGCCAGCAGCTTAGGGGGGGGAATAGCTGGCTACACCTTC. It specifies CASSLGGGIAGYTF.